The rows below give T cell receptor beta chains drawn from one sample of a study of low-dose radiotherapy and immunotherapy resistance in tumors. Via MiXCR, TCRdb re-called the reads, giving one row per CDR3 protein. This sample has about 89,000 distinct CDR3 sequences; more than 8.5% occur once, and the top ten carry approximately 0.98%. The sequenced sample was PBMCs, obtained before treatment. The origin of the receptors is a male donor with prostate cancer. Each CDR3 is given with its conserved first and last residue. The order of the fields is D gene, CDR3 length, V gene, clone size, J gene, CDR3 protein, CDR3 DNA. The D gene is left open where the match is weak. Expanded clones are given a class, and other clones once, few, many or no size at all.

D: NA
length: 15
V: TRBV7-9
size: many
J: TRBJ2-1
CDR3: CASSPEVSGHNEQFF
DNA: TGTGCCAGCAGCCCCGAGGTTAGCGGCCACAATGAGCAGTTCTTC

D: NA
length: 15
V: TRBV3-1
size: NA
J: TRBJ2-1
CDR3: CASSLRAGGGNEQFF
DNA: TGTGCCAGCAGCCTCCGGGCCGGGGGTGGCAATGAGCAGTTCTTC

D: TRBD1
length: 15
V: TRBV6-5
size: NA
J: TRBJ2-1
CDR3: CASSRTGVGYNEQFF
DNA: TGTGCCAGCAGCCGGACAGGAGTCGGCTACAATGAGCAGTTCTTC

D: NA
length: 15
V: TRBV27
size: many
J: TRBJ2-3
CDR3: CASSLTERYTDTQYF
DNA: TGTGCCAGCAGTTTAACCGAGCGATACACAGATACGCAGTATTTT

D: NA
length: 15
V: TRBV28
size: NA
J: TRBJ2-7
CDR3: CASNILSGARYEQYF
DNA: TGTGCCAGCAATATTTTATCAGGGGCCCGCTACGAGCAGTACTTC

D: NA
length: 14
V: TRBV10-3
size: many
J: TRBJ1-3
CDR3: CAITTDSSGNTIYF
DNA: TGTGCCATCACTACGGACAGCTCTGGAAACACCATATATTTT

D: NA
length: 15
V: TRBV5-1
size: many
J: TRBJ2-2
CDR3: CASSLAGRDTGELFF
DNA: TGCGCCAGCAGCTTGGCGGGCCGGGACACCGGGGAGCTGTTTTTT

D: NA
length: 15
V: TRBV2
size: many
J: TRBJ1-1
CDR3: CASSEGVQGATEAFF
DNA: TGTGCCAGCAGTGAAGGGGTACAGGGCGCCACTGAAGCTTTCTTT

D: NA
length: 13
V: TRBV6-1
size: NA
J: TRBJ2-3
CDR3: CASSIGNTDTQYF
DNA: TGTGCCAGCAGTATCGGGAACACAGATACGCAGTATTTT

D: TRBD1
length: 16
V: TRBV4-1
size: many
J: TRBJ1-4
CDR3: CASSLGQASTNEKLFF
DNA: TGCGCCAGCAGCCTCGGACAGGCGTCAACTAATGAAAAACTGTTTTTT

D: TRBD1
length: 14
V: TRBV29-1
size: many
J: TRBJ2-1
CDR3: CSAAGTGGIDEQFF
DNA: TGCAGCGCAGCTGGGACAGGGGGAATCGATGAGCAGTTCTTC

D: TRBD2
length: 15
V: TRBV19
size: many
J: TRBJ2-1
CDR3: CASSVREELKNEQFF
DNA: TGTGCCAGTAGTGTTCGGGAGGAGTTGAAGAATGAGCAGTTCTTC

D: NA
length: 13
V: TRBV2
size: many
J: TRBJ2-5
CDR3: CASSELERSWQYF
DNA: TGTGCCAGCAGTGAGTTGGAACGGTCCTGGCAGTACTTC

D: TRBD1
length: 15
V: TRBV6-2/TRBV6-3
size: many
J: TRBJ2-7
CDR3: CASSYTGQGSGEQYF
DNA: TGTGCCAGCAGTTACACCGGACAGGGAAGTGGAGAGCAGTACTTC

D: TRBD2
length: 14
V: TRBV4-1
size: NA
J: TRBJ2-3
CDR3: CASSQAGGSDTQYF
DNA: TGCGCCAGCAGCCAAGCGGGAGGATCAGATACGCAGTATTTT

D: TRBD2
length: 16
V: TRBV10-1
size: many
J: TRBJ2-1
CDR3: CASRDLTSGRNNEQFF
DNA: TGCGCCAGCAGAGACCTGACTAGCGGGAGAAATAATGAGCAGTTCTTC

D: TRBD2
length: 17
V: TRBV20-1
size: many
J: TRBJ2-4
CDR3: CSARLAGVDEAKNIQYF
DNA: TGCAGTGCCAGACTAGCGGGAGTTGATGAGGCCAAAAACATTCAGTACTTC

D: NA
length: 12
V: TRBV20-1
size: many
J: TRBJ2-7
CDR3: CSADNRAYEQYF
DNA: TGCAGTGCAGACAACAGGGCTTACGAGCAGTACTTC

D: NA
length: 14
V: TRBV19
size: many
J: TRBJ2-7
CDR3: CASSIRTTAYEQYF
DNA: TGTGCCAGTAGTATTCGGACGACCGCCTACGAGCAGTACTTC

D: NA
length: 20
V: TRBV4-3
size: many
J: TRBJ2-4
CDR3: CASSQEGGTPFSFAKNIQYF
DNA: TGCGCCAGCAGCCAAGAAGGGGGGACCCCCTTTAGTTTCGCCAAAAACATTCAGTACTTC

D: TRBD2
length: 14
V: TRBV11-2
size: many
J: TRBJ2-7
CDR3: CASSITSGHYEQYF
DNA: TGTGCCAGCAGCATCACTAGCGGACACTACGAGCAGTACTTC

D: TRBD1
length: 14
V: TRBV9
size: many
J: TRBJ1-5
CDR3: CASSADRGIQPQHF
DNA: TGTGCCAGCAGCGCGGACAGGGGGATTCAGCCCCAGCATTTT

D: TRBD2
length: 15
V: TRBV11-2
size: NA
J: TRBJ2-1
CDR3: CASSLDGTSFEEQFF
DNA: TGTGCCAGCAGCTTAGACGGGACTAGCTTTGAAGAGCAGTTCTTC

D: TRBD1
length: 18
V: TRBV5-1
size: many
J: TRBJ1-2
CDR3: CASSLVPSGGAGRYGYTF
DNA: TGCGCCAGCAGCTTGGTTCCGTCAGGGGGCGCGGGCCGCTATGGCTACACCTTC

D: NA
length: 13
V: TRBV6-1
size: many
J: TRBJ2-5
CDR3: CASSDYHQETQYF
DNA: TGTGCCAGCAGTGACTACCACCAAGAGACCCAGTACTTC

D: TRBD2
length: 14
V: TRBV29-1
size: many
J: TRBJ2-1
CDR3: CSVASLAANNEQFF
DNA: TGCAGCGTTGCCAGCCTAGCGGCCAACAATGAGCAGTTCTTC

D: TRBD2
length: 12
V: TRBV12-3/TRBV12-4
size: many
J: TRBJ2-7
CDR3: CASSGASGRQYF
DNA: TGTGCCAGCAGCGGAGCTAGCGGGAGACAGTACTTC

D: TRBD2
length: 16
V: TRBV7-2
size: many
J: TRBJ2-2
CDR3: CASRASGRATSGELFF
DNA: TGTGCCAGCAGAGCTAGCGGGAGGGCCACTTCTGGGGAGCTGTTTTTT

D: NA
length: 14
V: TRBV6-5
size: NA
J: TRBJ2-3
CDR3: CASSQSASTDTQYF
DNA: TGTGCCAGCAGCCAGAGCGCTAGCACAGATACGCAGTATTTT

D: NA
length: 14
V: TRBV2
size: many
J: TRBJ1-5
CDR3: CASSVGLSNQPQHF
DNA: TGTGCCAGCAGTGTCGGACTGAGCAATCAGCCCCAGCATTTT

D: TRBD2
length: 18
V: TRBV19
size: many
J: TRBJ2-3
CDR3: CASSITRTSGLSSDTQYF
DNA: TGTGCCAGTAGTATTACGCGGACTAGCGGCCTTTCGTCAGATACGCAGTATTTT

D: NA
length: 18
V: TRBV7-3
size: many
J: TRBJ1-1
CDR3: CASSLGGPRQFSSTEAFF
DNA: TGTGCCAGCAGCTTAGGGGGCCCGAGACAGTTTAGTAGCACTGAAGCTTTCTTT

D: NA
length: 12
V: TRBV14
size: many
J: TRBJ2-5
CDR3: CASSYNQETQYF
DNA: TGTGCCAGCAGTTATAACCAAGAGACCCAGTACTTC

D: NA
length: 13
V: TRBV11-2
size: many
J: TRBJ2-5
CDR3: CASSLEPPGTQYF
DNA: TGTGCCAGCAGCTTAGAGCCCCCCGGGACCCAGTACTTC

D: TRBD2
length: 14
V: TRBV7-8
size: many
J: TRBJ2-7
CDR3: CASSRTGTSGEQYF
DNA: TGTGCCAGCAGCCGAACCGGGACTAGCGGCGAGCAGTACTTC

D: NA
length: 11
V: TRBV9
size: many
J: TRBJ2-1
CDR3: CASSRDNEQFF
DNA: TGTGCCAGCAGCAGGGACAATGAGCAGTTCTTC

D: NA
length: 17
V: TRBV6-5
size: many
J: TRBJ2-1
CDR3: CASSPIPIAYRPNRQFF
DNA: TGTGCCAGCAGTCCCATACCCATCGCGTACCGGCCCAATCGGCAGTTCTTC

D: NA
length: 13
V: TRBV30
size: many
J: TRBJ1-2
CDR3: CAWSVGGVYGYTF
DNA: TGTGCCTGGAGTGTTGGAGGTGTCTATGGCTACACCTTC

D: NA
length: 14
V: TRBV7-8
size: many
J: TRBJ2-5
CDR3: CASSLDANLETQYF
DNA: TGTGCCAGCAGCTTAGACGCCAACCTGGAGACCCAGTACTTC

D: NA
length: 15
V: TRBV19
size: many
J: TRBJ2-6
CDR3: CASKGQRSGDNVLTF
DNA: TGTGCCAGTAAGGGCCAAAGGAGTGGGGACAACGTCCTGACTTTC

D: NA
length: 13
V: TRBV12-3/TRBV12-4
size: many
J: TRBJ1-6
CDR3: CASSLARDSPLHF
DNA: TGTGCCAGCAGTTTGGCGAGGGATTCACCCCTCCACTTT

D: TRBD2
length: 21
V: TRBV18
size: many
J: TRBJ2-5
CDR3: CASSPPRGLAGGPYLEETQYF
DNA: TGTGCCAGCTCACCTCCCCGAGGACTAGCGGGAGGGCCTTATCTCGAAGAGACCCAGTACTTC

D: TRBD1
length: 14
V: TRBV3-1
size: many
J: TRBJ2-7
CDR3: CASSQEGQGTEQYF
DNA: TGTGCCAGCAGCCAAGAGGGACAGGGAACCGAGCAGTACTTC

D: NA
length: 14
V: TRBV18
size: many
J: TRBJ2-1
CDR3: CASSPVNGNNEQFF
DNA: TGTGCCAGCTCACCGGTCAATGGAAACAATGAGCAGTTCTTC

D: NA
length: 14
V: TRBV6-5
size: many
J: TRBJ1-2
CDR3: CASAQRQGYYGYTF
DNA: TGTGCCAGCGCCCAAAGGCAGGGCTACTATGGCTACACCTTC

D: NA
length: 12
V: TRBV2
size: many
J: TRBJ2-7
CDR3: CASSDMGDEQYF
DNA: TGTGCCAGCAGTGATATGGGGGACGAGCAGTACTTC

D: NA
length: 14
V: TRBV4-2
size: many
J: TRBJ1-5
CDR3: CASSQGLENQPQHF
DNA: TGTGCCAGCAGCCAAGGACTAGAAAATCAGCCCCAGCATTTT

D: TRBD2
length: 15
V: TRBV29-1
size: many
J: TRBJ2-5
CDR3: CSVRLAGGIRETQYF
DNA: TGCAGCGTTCGACTAGCGGGAGGTATAAGAGAGACCCAGTACTTC

D: TRBD1
length: 13
V: TRBV30
size: NA
J: TRBJ1-5
CDR3: CACRQGAGQPQHF
DNA: TGTGCCTGTAGACAGGGGGCGGGTCAGCCCCAGCATTTT

D: NA
length: 14
V: TRBV18
size: many
J: TRBJ1-1
CDR3: CASSPMTGNTEAFF
DNA: TGTGCCAGCTCACCGATGACAGGGAACACTGAAGCTTTCTTT

D: NA
length: 15
V: TRBV28
size: many
J: TRBJ1-1
CDR3: CASSLTGTVNTEAFF
DNA: TGTGCCAGCAGTTTAACAGGGACGGTGAACACTGAAGCTTTCTTT

D: NA
length: 12
V: TRBV30
size: many
J: TRBJ1-1
CDR3: CAWSGAGTEAFF
DNA: TGTGCCTGGAGCGGGGCAGGTACTGAAGCTTTCTTT

D: NA
length: 16
V: TRBV4-2
size: many
J: TRBJ2-1
CDR3: CASSQDRGSSYNEQFF
DNA: TGTGCCAGCAGCCAAGACCGCGGTAGCTCCTACAATGAGCAGTTCTTC

D: TRBD1
length: 16
V: TRBV6-2/TRBV6-3
size: many
J: TRBJ2-7
CDR3: CASEKRNRGATYEQYF
DNA: TGTGCCAGCGAAAAACGCAACAGGGGTGCGACCTACGAGCAGTACTTC